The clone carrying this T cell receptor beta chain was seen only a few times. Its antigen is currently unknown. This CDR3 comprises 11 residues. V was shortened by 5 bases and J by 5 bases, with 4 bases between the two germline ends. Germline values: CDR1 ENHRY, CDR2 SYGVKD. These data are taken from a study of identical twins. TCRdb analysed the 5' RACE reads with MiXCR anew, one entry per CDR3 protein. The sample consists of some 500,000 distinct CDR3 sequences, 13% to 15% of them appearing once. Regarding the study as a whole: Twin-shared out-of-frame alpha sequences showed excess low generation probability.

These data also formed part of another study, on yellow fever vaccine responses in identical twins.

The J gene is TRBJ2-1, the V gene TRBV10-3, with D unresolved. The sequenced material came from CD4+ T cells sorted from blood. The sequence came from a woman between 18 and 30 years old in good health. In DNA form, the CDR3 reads TGTGCCATCAGTCAAAACAATGAGCAGTTCTTC. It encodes CAISQNNEQFF.